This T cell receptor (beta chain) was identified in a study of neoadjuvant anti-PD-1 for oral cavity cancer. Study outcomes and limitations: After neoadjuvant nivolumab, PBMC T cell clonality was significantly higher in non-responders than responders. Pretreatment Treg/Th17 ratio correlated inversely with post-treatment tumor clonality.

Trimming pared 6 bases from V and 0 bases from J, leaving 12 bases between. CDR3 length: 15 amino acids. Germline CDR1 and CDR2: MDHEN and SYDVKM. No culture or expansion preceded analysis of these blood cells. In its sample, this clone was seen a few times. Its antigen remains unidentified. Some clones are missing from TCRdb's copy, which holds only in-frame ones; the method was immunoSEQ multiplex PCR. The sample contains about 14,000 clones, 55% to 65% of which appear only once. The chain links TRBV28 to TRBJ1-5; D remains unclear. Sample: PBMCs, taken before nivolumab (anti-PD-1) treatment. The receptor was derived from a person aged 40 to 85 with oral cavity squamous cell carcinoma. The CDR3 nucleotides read TGTGCCAGCAGGTTGGAACTACTTAGCAATCAGCCCCAGCATTTT. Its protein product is CASRLELLSNQPQHF. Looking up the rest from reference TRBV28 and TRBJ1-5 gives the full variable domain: DVKVTQSSRYLVKRTGEKVFLECVQDMDHENMFWYRQDPGLGLRLIYFSYDVKMKEKGDIPEGYSVSREKKERFSLILESASTNQTSMYLCASRLELLSNQPQHFGDGTRLSIL.